What follows are 20 T cell receptor beta chains derived from one specimen sequenced in a study of blood T cell repertoires in COVID-19. Clones were read by immunoSEQ multiplex PCR, and TCRdb kept only the in-frame ones, dropping some. The sample shows about 270,000 clones, about 90% of them seen only once. Sequenced input: PBMCs or T cells enriched from blood (not recorded which). Receptors were obtained from a woman in her thirties with acute COVID-19.

This chain joins TRBV27 and TRBJ2-1; TRBD2 aligns across 9 bases. Germline V gene lookup returns CDR1 MNHEY and CDR2 SMNVEV (reference sequence). J gave up 2 bases and V 0 bases, and 5 bases lay outside the gene matches. The CDR3 length is 17 residues. CDR3 protein: CASSLSSSGTTYNEQFF. DNA of the CDR3: TGTGCCAGCAGTTTATCGTCTAGCGGGACAACCTACAATGAGCAGTTCTTC.

This rearrangement joins TRBV9 to TRBJ2-4; the D gene is possibly TRBD2 (5 bases). Germline V CDR1 and CDR2: SGDLS, YYNGEE. Trimming shortened V by 0 bases and J by 7 bases, and 8 bases separated the two germline ends. The CDR3 is made up of 13 amino acids. The CDR3 nucleotides are TGTGCCAGCAGCGTAGAAACGGGGAACATTCAGTACTTC. It translates to CASSVETGNIQYF.

The CDR3 loop reads CASSYSNPHSNEQFF. CDR3 in DNA: TGTGCCAGCAGTTACTCCAACCCACACAGCAATGAGCAGTTCTTC. This chain connects TRBV6-5 to TRBJ2-1; D not certain. Trimming cost V 0 bases and J 6 bases, with 12 bases left between them. The CDR3 has 15 residues. Germline assignment: CDR1 MNHEY and CDR2 SVGAGI.

This clone was seen only a few times. The chain combines TRBV5-4 with TRBJ2-7; D ambiguous. Trimming took off 0 bases at V and 4 bases at J, with 8 bases between the two ends. CDR3 length equals 13 residues. From germline, CDR1 is SGHNT and CDR2 YYREEE (reference sequence). In nucleotides, the CDR3 is TGTGCCAGCAGCTTGGGGGCTGGTTACGAGCAGTACTTC. Protein product: CASSLGAGYEQYF.

This chain joins TRBV4-1 and TRBJ2-2, with a possible D match to TRBD2 (5 bases). The CDR3 contains 12 residues. V lost 7 bases and J lost 5, with 8 bases in between. Germline loops: CDR1 MGHRA, CDR2 YSYEKL. CDR3: CASTPGTGELFF. Here the CDR3 DNA reads TGCGCCAGCACGCCGGGGACCGGGGAGCTGTTTTTT.

The chain combines TRBV2 with TRBJ2-2; D remains ambiguous. Deletions cut 7 bases from V and 3 bases from J, with 9 bases between. Germline V CDR1 and CDR2: SNHLY, FYNNEI. This CDR3 region has 13 residues. The CDR3 spells CASNSLDTGELFF. CDR3 coding DNA: TGTGCCAGCAATAGTTTGGACACCGGGGAGCTGTTTTTT.

CDR3 coding DNA: TGTGCCAGTAGTATCGCCTCGGACAGGGCGGGCTACGAGCAGTACTTC. Amino acids: CASSIASDRAGYEQYF. This chain joins TRBV19 and TRBJ2-7; 8 positions match TRBD1. In germline, CDR1 is LNHDA, CDR2 SQIVND (reference sequence). Trimming removed 3 bases from V and 3 bases from J; junction bases left unmatched: 10. The CDR3 sequence is 16 residues long.

The rearrangement links TRBV6-5 to TRBJ2-1, with 13 bases matching TRBD2. CDR3 length: 15 amino acids. The V segment lost 6 bases and the J segment 2 bases; nucleotides outside the gene matches: 1. Germline loops: CDR1 MNHEY, CDR2 SVGAGI. CDR3 in DNA: TGTGCCAGCAGACTAGCGGGAGGGCCCTACAATGAGCAGTTCTTC. It encodes CASRLAGGPYNEQFF.

The V and J genes are TRBV29-1 and TRBJ2-1; 7 bases line up with TRBD2. Trimming removed 7 bases from V and 3 bases from J; junction bases left unmatched: 3. The CDR3 spans 12 residues. Looked up from germline, CDR1 is SQVTM and CDR2 is ANQGSEA. The DNA of the CDR3 is TGCAGCGGAGAGCGGGGCTACAATGAGCAGTTCTTC. Translation gives CSGERGYNEQFF.

The chain links TRBV2 to TRBJ1-2, with D perhaps matching TRBD1 (6 bases). Trimming removed 2 bases at V and 2 bases at J, with 6 bases between. CDR3 length equals 13 residues. Germline CDR1 reads SNHLY; CDR2 reads FYNNEI. This CDR3 reads CASSETGNYGYTF. CDR3 nucleotides: TGTGCCAGCAGTGAAACAGGGAACTATGGCTACACCTTC.

V is TRBV7-8 and J is TRBJ2-7; 7 bases match TRBD2. CDR3 size: 13 residues. Germline values: CDR1 SGHVS, CDR2 FQNEAQ. The trim removed 5 bases at V and 3 bases at J, leaving 4 bases unmatched. The CDR3 protein is CASSELADYEQYF. For the CDR3, the DNA is TGTGCCAGCAGCGAGCTAGCGGACTACGAGCAGTACTTC.

The J gene is TRBJ2-2, the V gene TRBV6-8; 9 bases are shared with TRBD1. The J segment lost 7 bases and the V segment lost 6 bases, leaving 12 bases of the junction unmatched. The CDR3 consists of 16 residues. The germline CDR1 and CDR2 sequences are MNHGY and SAAAGT. DNA of the CDR3: TGTGCCAGCAGCATACGGGGGGACAGGGTTCACGGGGAGCTGTTTTTT. Translation gives CASSIRGDRVHGELFF.

The chain uses TRBV29-1 and TRBJ1-2; D is possibly TRBD1 (6 bases). Germline-derived CDR1 and CDR2 are SQVTM and ANQGSEA. The CDR3 sequence is 16 residues long. Trimming pared 6 bases from V and 1 base from J, leaving 21 bases between. The CDR3 is CSVRDTGQLFNYGYTF. Here the CDR3 DNA reads TGCAGCGTGAGGGATACGGGACAACTATTTAACTATGGCTACACCTTC.

This sequence joins TRBV15 and TRBJ2-3; 8 bases align to TRBD2. V lost 3 bases, J lost 0 bases, and 8 bases stayed unmatched. Per the germline V gene, CDR1 is LNHNV and CDR2 is YYDKDF (reference sequence). The CDR3 consists of 17 residues. This CDR3 reads CATSSYLGTRSTDTQYF. Here the CDR3 DNA reads TGTGCCACCAGCAGTTATTTAGGGACTAGAAGCACAGATACGCAGTATTTT. The whole variable domain, filled in from reference TRBV15 and TRBJ2-3, reads DAMVIQNPRYQVTQFGKPVTLSCSQTLNHNVMYWYQQKSSQAPKLLFHYYDKDFNNEADTPDNFQSRRPNTSFCFLDIRSPGLGDTAMYLCATSSYLGTRSTDTQYFGPGTRLTVL.

The chain links TRBV20-1 to TRBJ1-2; tentative D call: TRBD1 (6 bases). Between the trimmed V and J ends, which lost 3 bases and 1 base, there was a span of 9 bases. CDR1 DFQATT and CDR2 SNEGSKA come from the germline V gene (reference sequence). The CDR3 is made up of 13 amino acids. CDR3 sequence reads: CSASTGINYGYTF. The CDR3 DNA reads TGCAGTGCTAGTACAGGGATTAACTATGGCTACACCTTC.

This clone has only one observation. The chain uses TRBV29-1 and TRBJ2-3, with 14 bases matching TRBD2. After removal of 4 bases from V and 4 bases from J, the junction contained 4 bases not matched to a gene. Germline V gene data show CDR1 as SQVTM and CDR2 as ANQGSEA. The CDR3 sequence is 15 residues long. Here the CDR3 DNA reads TGCAGCGTTGCCGGACTAGCGGGAGGTTCAGATACGCAGTATTTT. This codes for CSVAGLAGGSDTQYF.

The V call is TRBV27, the J call TRBJ2-2, with 9 bases matching TRBD1. The CDR3 is 15 residues long. The V gene end was trimmed by 1 base and the J gene end by 5 bases; junction bases not matched to a gene: 2. Germline-derived CDR1 and CDR2 are MNHEY and SMNVEV (reference sequence). CDR3 bases: TGTGCCAGCAGTTTATGGGGGACAGGGACCGGGGAGCTGTTTTTT. This encodes CASSLWGTGTGELFF.

The chain joins TRBV5-1 to TRBJ1-6; a possible D gene is TRBD1 (5 bases). Germline CDR1 SGHRS, CDR2 YFSETQ. V shed 8 bases and J shed 7 bases, with 13 bases lying between them. This CDR3 contains 13 residues. Here the CDR3 reads CASAKTENSPLHF. Here the CDR3 DNA reads TGCGCCAGTGCTAAGACAGAGAATTCACCCCTCCACTTT.

V and J are TRBV4-2 and TRBJ1-2; D is ambiguous. The V gene's germline CDR1 is LGHNA and CDR2 YNFKEQ. The CDR3 has 15 residues. The ends were cut back, 0 bases at V and 0 bases at J, with 8 bases in the middle. CDR3 amino acids: CASSQEGGANYGYTF. In nucleotides, the CDR3 is TGTGCCAGCAGCCAAGAAGGCGGTGCTAACTATGGCTACACCTTC.

The rearrangement uses TRBV5-4 and TRBJ1-1, with D unresolved. The CDR3 extends over 15 amino acids. Trimming stripped 0 bases from V and 7 bases from J, with 16 bases between. CDR1 is SGHNT, CDR2 YYREEE, per germline (reference sequence). CDR3 nucleotide sequence: TGTGCCAGCAGCTTGGATCCTGGGAGGGAGGATGAAGCTTTCTTT. This translates into CASSLDPGREDEAFF.